This entry concerns a single T cell receptor beta chain. What this receptor recognizes is not known. The sample holds no much larger clone one base away, and base qualities are not on file. The entry originates in a study of patients and donors after allogeneic stem cell transplantation (dated by TCRdb to about 2020). Receptor amplification or capture employed RT-PCR. The sample was run on a NextSeq 550. TCRdb reran the public reads through fastp at Q25 and MiXCR, keeping productive beta chains. When rows share a CDR3 protein, they turn into one entry using the most common DNA and genes. The table for this sample lists roughly 940,000 distinct CDR3 sequences; about a sixth of them were counted only once. 6% of the sample comes from the top ten. The CDR3 sequence holds 15 residues, the cysteine and phenylalanine included. Only CDR3 DNA remains: 45 bases, in frame from the first base. The V end gives up 7 bases and the J end 8 bases, leaving 10 bases in the junction not matched to a gene. CDR1 LGHNT and CDR2 FRNRAP are derived from the germline V gene.

Rearrangement joined TRBV12-5 to TRBJ2-1, with 11 middle bases fitting TRBD2. Sequencing input: blood, either unsorted or a sorted T cell fraction (not recorded which). The source is a human donor who was either an allogeneic HSCT recipient or a stem cell or donor lymphocyte infusion donor (not recorded which). It is not recorded whose cells these are; they may come from a transplant donor. The CDR3 loop reads CASALYSGRGYEQFF. The DNA is TGTGCTAGTGCCCTTTATAGCGGGAGGGGGTATGAGCAGTTCTTC.